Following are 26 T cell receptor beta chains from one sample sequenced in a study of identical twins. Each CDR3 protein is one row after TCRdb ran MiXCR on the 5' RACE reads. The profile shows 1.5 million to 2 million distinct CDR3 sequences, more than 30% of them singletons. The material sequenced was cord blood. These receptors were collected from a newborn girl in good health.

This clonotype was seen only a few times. CDR3 coding DNA: TGCAGTGCCGGGGAACTAGCGCTTCCCTACGAGCAGTACTTC. Its protein product is CSAGELALPYEQYF. V and J are TRBV20-1 and TRBJ2-7; 7 bases agree with TRBD2. The V gene's germline CDR1 is DFQATT and CDR2 SNEGSKA (reference sequence). The CDR3 has 14 residues. The ends lost 6 bases at V and 2 bases at J; junction bases unmatched: 10.

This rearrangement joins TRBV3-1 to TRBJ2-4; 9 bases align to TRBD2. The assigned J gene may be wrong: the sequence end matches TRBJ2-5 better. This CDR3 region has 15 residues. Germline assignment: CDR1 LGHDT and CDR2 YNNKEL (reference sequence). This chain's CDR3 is CASSPSAGGRETQYF. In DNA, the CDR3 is TGTGCCAGCAGCCCCTCCGCGGGGGGGCGAGAGACCCAGTACTTC.

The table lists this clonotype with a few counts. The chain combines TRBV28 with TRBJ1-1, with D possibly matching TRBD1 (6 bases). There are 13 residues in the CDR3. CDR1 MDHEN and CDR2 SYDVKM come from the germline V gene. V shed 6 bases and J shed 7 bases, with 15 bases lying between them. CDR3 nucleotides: TGTGCCAGCAGATCCGGGGGCCTACTTGAAGCTTTCTTT. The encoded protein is CASRSGGLLEAFF.

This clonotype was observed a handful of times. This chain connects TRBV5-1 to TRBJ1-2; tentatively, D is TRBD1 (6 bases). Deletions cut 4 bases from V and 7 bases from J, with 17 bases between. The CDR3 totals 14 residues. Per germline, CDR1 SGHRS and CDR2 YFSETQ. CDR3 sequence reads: CASSPGHPGTGYTF. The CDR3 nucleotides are TGCGCCAGCAGCCCGGGACACCCAGGGACTGGCTACACCTTC.

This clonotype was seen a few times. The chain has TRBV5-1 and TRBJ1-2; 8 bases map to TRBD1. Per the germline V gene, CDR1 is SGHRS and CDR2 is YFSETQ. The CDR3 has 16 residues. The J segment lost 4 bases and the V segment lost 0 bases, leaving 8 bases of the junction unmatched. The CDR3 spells CASSLAATGVPYGYTF. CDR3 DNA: TGCGCCAGCAGCTTGGCCGCGACAGGGGTTCCCTATGGCTACACCTTC.

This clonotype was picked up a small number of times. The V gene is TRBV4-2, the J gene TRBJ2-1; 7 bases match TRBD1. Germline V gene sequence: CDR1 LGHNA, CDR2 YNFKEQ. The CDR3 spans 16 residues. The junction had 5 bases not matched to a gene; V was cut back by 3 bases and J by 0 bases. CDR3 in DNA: TGTGCCAGCAGCCAGGAGACAGGGAGCTCCTACAATGAGCAGTTCTTC. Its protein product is CASSQETGSSYNEQFF.

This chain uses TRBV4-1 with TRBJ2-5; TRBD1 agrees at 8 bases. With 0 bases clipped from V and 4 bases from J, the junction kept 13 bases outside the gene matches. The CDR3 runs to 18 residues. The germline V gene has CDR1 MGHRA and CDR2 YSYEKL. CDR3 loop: CASSQDARRTGMLETQYF. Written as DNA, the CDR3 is TGCGCCAGCAGCCAAGATGCCCGACGGACAGGGATGCTAGAGACCCAGTACTTC.

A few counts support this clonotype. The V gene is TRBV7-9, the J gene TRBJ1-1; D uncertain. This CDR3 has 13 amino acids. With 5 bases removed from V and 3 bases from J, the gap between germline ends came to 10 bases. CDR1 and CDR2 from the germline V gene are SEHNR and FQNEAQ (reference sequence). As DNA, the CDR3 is TGTGCCAGCAGCCGTCGTTCCGACACTGAAGCTTTCTTT. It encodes CASSRRSDTEAFF.

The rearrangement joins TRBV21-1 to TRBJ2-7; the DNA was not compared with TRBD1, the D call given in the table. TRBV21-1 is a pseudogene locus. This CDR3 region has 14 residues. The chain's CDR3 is CAGSKGPGAYEQYF. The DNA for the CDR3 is TGTGCCGGCAGCAAGGGACCAGGGGCCTACGAGCAGTACTTC.

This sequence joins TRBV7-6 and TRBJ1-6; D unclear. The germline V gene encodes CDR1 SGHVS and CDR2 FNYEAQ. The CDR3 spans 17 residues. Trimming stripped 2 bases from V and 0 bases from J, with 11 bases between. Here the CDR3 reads CASSLYGGGSYNSPLHF. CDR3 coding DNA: TGTGCCAGCAGCTTATATGGTGGCGGCTCCTATAATTCACCCCTCCACTTT.

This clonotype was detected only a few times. CDR3 region: CSVVTEAFF. The CDR3 coding sequence is TGCAGCGTTGTCACTGAAGCTTTCTTT. The rearrangement joins TRBV29-1 to TRBJ1-1; the D is unclear. The CDR3 loop spans 9 amino acids. The V gene's germline CDR1 is SQVTM and CDR2 ANQGSEA. V lost 4 bases, J lost 4 bases, and 1 base lay in between.

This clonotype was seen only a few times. The CDR3 region is CSVDVVVTLPNTEAFF. Here the CDR3 DNA reads TGCAGCGTTGATGTAGTGGTCACCCTCCCGAACACTGAAGCTTTCTTT. The chain links TRBV29-1 to TRBJ1-1; no clear D. Germline V gene lookup returns CDR1 SQVTM and CDR2 ANQGSEA. Trimming left V 3 bases short and J 1 base short, with 18 bases between. There are 16 residues in the CDR3.

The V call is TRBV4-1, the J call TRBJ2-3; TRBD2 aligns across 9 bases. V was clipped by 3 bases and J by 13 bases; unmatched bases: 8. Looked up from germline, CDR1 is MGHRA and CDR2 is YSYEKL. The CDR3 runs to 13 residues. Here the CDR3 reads CASSQLIAGGEYF. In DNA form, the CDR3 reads TGCGCCAGCAGCCAGCTGATTGCGGGGGGGGAGTATTTT.

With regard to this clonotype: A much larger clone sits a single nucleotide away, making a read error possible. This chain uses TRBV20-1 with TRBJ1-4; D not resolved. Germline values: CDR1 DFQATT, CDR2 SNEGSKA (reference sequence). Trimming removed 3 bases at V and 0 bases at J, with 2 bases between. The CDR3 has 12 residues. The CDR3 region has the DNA TGCAGTGCTAGGACAACTAATGAAAAACTGTTTTTT. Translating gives CSARTTNEKLFF.

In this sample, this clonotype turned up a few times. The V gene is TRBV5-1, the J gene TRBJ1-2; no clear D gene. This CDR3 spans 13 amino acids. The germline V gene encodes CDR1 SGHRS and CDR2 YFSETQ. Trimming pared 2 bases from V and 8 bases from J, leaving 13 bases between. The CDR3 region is CASSLGVLEGYTF. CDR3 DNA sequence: TGCGCCAGCAGCTTAGGCGTTCTGGAGGGCTACACCTTC.

CDR3 sequence: CASSLAPSTGNQPQHF. DNA for the CDR3: TGTGCCAGCAGCTTAGCCCCCTCGACAGGCAATCAGCCCCAGCATTTT. The V and J genes are TRBV7-2 and TRBJ1-5, with D possibly TRBD1 on 5 matching bases. The CDR3 contains 16 residues. Germline loops: CDR1 SGHTA, CDR2 FQGNSA. The V end lost 0 bases, the J end lost 2 bases, and 11 bases lay between the germline ends.

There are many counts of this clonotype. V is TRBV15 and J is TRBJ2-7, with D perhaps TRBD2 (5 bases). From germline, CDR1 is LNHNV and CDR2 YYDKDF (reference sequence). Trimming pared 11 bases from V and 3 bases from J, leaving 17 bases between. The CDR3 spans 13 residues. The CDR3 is CAPKSGPYYEQYF. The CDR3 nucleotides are TGTGCCCCGAAAAGCGGACCCTACTACGAGCAGTACTTC.

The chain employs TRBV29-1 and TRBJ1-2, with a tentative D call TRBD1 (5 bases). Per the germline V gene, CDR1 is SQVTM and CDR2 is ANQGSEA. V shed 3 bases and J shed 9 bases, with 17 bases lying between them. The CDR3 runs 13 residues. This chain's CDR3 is CSVEMAAGRSYTF. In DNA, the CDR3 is TGCAGCGTTGAGATGGCGGCAGGGCGCAGCTACACCTTC.

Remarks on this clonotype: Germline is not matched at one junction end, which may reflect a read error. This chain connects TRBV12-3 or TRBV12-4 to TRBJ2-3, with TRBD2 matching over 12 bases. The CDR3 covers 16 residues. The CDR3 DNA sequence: TGTGCCAGCAGTTTAAGCGCTAGCGGGGGGGGAGATGCGCAGTATTTT. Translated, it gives CASSLSASGGGDAQYF.

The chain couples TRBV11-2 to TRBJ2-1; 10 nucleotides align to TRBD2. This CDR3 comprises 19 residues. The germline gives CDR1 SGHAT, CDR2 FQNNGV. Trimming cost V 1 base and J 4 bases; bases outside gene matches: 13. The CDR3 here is CASSLVYRGRLAGYNEQFF. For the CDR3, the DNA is TGTGCCAGCAGCTTAGTCTACAGGGGGAGACTAGCGGGTTACAATGAGCAGTTCTTC.

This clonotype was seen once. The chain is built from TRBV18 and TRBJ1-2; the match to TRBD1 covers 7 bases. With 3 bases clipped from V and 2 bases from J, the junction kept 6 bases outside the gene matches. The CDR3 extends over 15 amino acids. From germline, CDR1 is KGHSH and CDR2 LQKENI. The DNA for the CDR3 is TGTGCCAGCTCACCTACTCCGGGACAGAACTATGGCTACACCTTC. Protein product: CASSPTPGQNYGYTF. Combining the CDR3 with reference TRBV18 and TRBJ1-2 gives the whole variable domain NAGVMQNPRHLVRRRGQEARLRCSPMKGHSHVYWYRQLPEEGLKFMVYLQKENIIDESGMPKERFSAEFPKEGPSILRIQQVVRGDSAAYFCASSPTPGQNYGYTFGSGTRLTVV.

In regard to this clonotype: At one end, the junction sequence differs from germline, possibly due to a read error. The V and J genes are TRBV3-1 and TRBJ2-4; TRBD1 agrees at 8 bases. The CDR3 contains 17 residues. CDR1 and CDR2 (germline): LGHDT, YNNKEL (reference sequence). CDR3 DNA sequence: TGTGCCAGCAGCCAAGGGACCTTCGGGACAGGCAAAAACGTTCAGTACTTC. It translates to CASSQGTFGTGKNVQYF.

CDR3 coding DNA: TGTGCCAGCCCAAGGACAGGGGGATACGAGCAGTACTTC. The encoded protein is CASPRTGGYEQYF. J is TRBJ2-4 and V is TRBV18, with 10 bases aligning to TRBD1. The J call may not be correct, given that the DNA end is closer to TRBJ2-7. The V gene's germline CDR1 is KGHSH and CDR2 LQKENI. The CDR3 is 13 residues long.

The CDR3 coding sequence is TGTGCCAGCAGTTACTCAACCAGGACTCTCACTGAAGCTTTCTTT. As protein: CASSYSTRTLTEAFF. The rearrangement links TRBV6-2 or TRBV6-3 to TRBJ1-1; D unresolved. Germline loops: CDR1 MNHEY, CDR2 SVGEGT. V lost 0 bases and J lost 4, with 12 bases in between. The CDR3 loop spans 15 amino acids.

CDR3 sequence (DNA): TGTGCCAGCGGAGGTGGCTCGGCCTCCTACAATGAGCAGTTCTTC. The encoded protein is CASGGGSASYNEQFF. The chain couples TRBV25-1 to TRBJ2-1; a possible D gene is TRBD2 (5 bases). The CDR3 has 15 amino acids. Trimming shortened V by 8 bases and J by 0 bases, and 14 bases separated the two germline ends. In germline, CDR1 is MGHDK, CDR2 SYGVNS.

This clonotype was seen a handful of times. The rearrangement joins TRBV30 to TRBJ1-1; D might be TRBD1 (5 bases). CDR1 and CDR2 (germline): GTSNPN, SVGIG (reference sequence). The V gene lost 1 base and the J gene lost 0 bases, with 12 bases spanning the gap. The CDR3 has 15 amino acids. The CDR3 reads CAWSGPGRLNTEAFF. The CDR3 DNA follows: TGTGCCTGGAGTGGCCCGGGGCGGTTGAACACTGAAGCTTTCTTT.